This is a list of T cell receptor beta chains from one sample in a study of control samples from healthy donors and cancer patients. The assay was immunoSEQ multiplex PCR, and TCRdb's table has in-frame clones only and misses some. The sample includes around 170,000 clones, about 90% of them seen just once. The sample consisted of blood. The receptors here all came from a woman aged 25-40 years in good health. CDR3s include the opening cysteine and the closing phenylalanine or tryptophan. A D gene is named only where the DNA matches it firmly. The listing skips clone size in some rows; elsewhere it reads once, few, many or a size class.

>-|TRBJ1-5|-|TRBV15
TGTGCCACCGCCCCCGGGGACTTGAGCAATCAGCCCCAGCATTTT
CATAPGDLSNQPQHF
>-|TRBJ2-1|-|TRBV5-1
TGCGCCAGCAGCTTGGGGGCCATCTCCTACAATGAGCAGTTCTTC
CASSLGAISYNEQFF
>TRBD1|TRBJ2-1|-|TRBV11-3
TGTGCCAGCAGCTTAGGGGACAGGCCACTCAATGAGCAGTTCTTC
CASSLGDRPLNEQFF
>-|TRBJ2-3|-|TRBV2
TGTGCCAGAGGCCCTAACTCCACAGATACGCAGTATTTT
CARGPNSTDTQYF
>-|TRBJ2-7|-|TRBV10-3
TGTGCCATCAGTGACCGGGGCAGCCTCTACGAGCAGTACTTC
CAISDRGSLYEQYF
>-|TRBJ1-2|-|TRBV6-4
TGTGCCAGCAGTGACTCCACAGGGAATGGCTACACCTTC
CASSDSTGNGYTF
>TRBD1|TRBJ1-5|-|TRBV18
TGTGCCAGCTCACCCCAGGGGGCGAGCAATCAGCCCCAGCATTTT
CASSPQGASNQPQHF
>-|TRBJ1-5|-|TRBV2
TGTGCCAGCAGTGAAGTAACAGGCCAATGGGAGCCCCAGCATTTT
CASSEVTGQWEPQHF
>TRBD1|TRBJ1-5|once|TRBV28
TGTGCCACCTCGACAGGGGGACAAGGCAATCAGCCCCAGCATTTT
CATSTGGQGNQPQHF
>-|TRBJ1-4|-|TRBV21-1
TGTGCCAGCAGCAAATTGAGAGCCGTTAATGAAAAACTGTTTTTT
CASSKLRAVNEKLFF
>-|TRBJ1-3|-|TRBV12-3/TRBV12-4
TGTGCCAGCAGTTTAGGAGGAAACACCATATATTTT
CASSLGGNTIYF
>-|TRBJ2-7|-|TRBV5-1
TGCGCCAGCAGCGGAGTATACTCGGTGGACACCACCTACGAGCAGTACTTC
CASSGVYSVDTTYEQYF
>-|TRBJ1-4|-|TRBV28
TGTGCCAGCAGTCCCCATGTCGGGGCAACTAATGAAAAACTGTTTTTT
CASSPHVGATNEKLFF
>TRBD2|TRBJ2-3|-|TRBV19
TGTGCCAGCCAGTATCGGGGGGGGGCTTCAGGAGATACGCAGTATTTT
CASQYRGGASGDTQYF
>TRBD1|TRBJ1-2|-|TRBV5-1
TGCGCCAGCAGCATTGGACAGGCCAACTATGGCTACACCTTC
CASSIGQANYGYTF
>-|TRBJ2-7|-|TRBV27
TGTGCCAGCAGTTTAGGGGGGAGGGCAGGGGCGACGGGGGAGCAGTACTTC
CASSLGGRAGATGEQYF
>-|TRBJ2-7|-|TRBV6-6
TGTGCCAGCAGTTACCGAGGGTTCGAGCAGTACTTC
CASSYRGFEQYF
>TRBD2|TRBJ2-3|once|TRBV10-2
TGCGCCAGCAACAAGCGGGACCTCCCAGATACGCAGTATTTT
CASNKRDLPDTQYF
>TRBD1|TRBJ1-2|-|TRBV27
TGTGCCAGCAGTTTAGGAAGCAGGGGGAACTATGGCTACACCTTC
CASSLGSRGNYGYTF
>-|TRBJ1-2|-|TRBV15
TGTGCCACCAGCGGGGATAACACCGAGTCCAACTATGGCTACACCTTC
CATSGDNTESNYGYTF
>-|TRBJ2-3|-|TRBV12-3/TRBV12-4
TGTGCCAGCAGGCCCCGAGTCACAGATACGCAGTATTTT
CASRPRVTDTQYF
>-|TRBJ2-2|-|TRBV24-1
TGTGCCACCAGTGGGACCCTGAACACCGGGGAGCTGTTTTTT
CATSGTLNTGELFF
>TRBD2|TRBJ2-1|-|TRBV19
TGTGCCAGTGGAACGACGGGACTAGCGGGAGGCAATGAGCAGTTCTTC
CASGTTGLAGGNEQFF
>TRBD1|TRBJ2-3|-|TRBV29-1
TGCAGCGTTTTGGGACAGGGGGCAGATACGCAGTATTTT
CSVLGQGADTQYF
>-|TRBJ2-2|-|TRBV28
TGTGCCAGCAGTTTTTTCCGGGACGGTGACACCGGGGAGCTGTTTTTT
CASSFFRDGDTGELFF
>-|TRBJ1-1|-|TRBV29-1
TGCAGCGTTGTGTGGGGTACCACTGAAGCTTTCTTT
CSVVWGTTEAFF
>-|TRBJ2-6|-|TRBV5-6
TGTGCCAGCATGAGACGGCTCTCTGGGGCCAACGTCCTGACTTTC
CASMRRLSGANVLTF
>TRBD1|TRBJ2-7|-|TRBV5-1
TGCGCCAGCAGCTTGCCCCCGGGACAGGGTACCTACGAGCAGTACTTC
CASSLPPGQGTYEQYF
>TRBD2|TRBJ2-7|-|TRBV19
TGTGCCAGTAGTACGCCGACTAGCGGGAGGGCCAACGAGCAGTACTTC
CASSTPTSGRANEQYF
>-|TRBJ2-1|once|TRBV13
TGTGCCAGCAGCTTATACGGCGTAGACCCTGGGAATGAGCAGTTCTTC
CASSLYGVDPGNEQFF
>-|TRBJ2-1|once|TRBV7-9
TGTGCCAGCAGCTTAGCGTCGGGCGAGTACTGGTACCACAATGAGCAGTTCTTC
CASSLASGEYWYHNEQFF
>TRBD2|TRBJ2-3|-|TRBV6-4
TGTGCCAGCAGTGACTCGAGCGGGAGTGACACAGATACGCAGTATTTT
CASSDSSGSDTDTQYF
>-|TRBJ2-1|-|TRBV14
TGTGCCAGCAGAGGGGCCGGGACACCCTACAATGAGCAGTTCTTC
CASRGAGTPYNEQFF
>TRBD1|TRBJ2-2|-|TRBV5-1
TGCGCCAGCAGCCCGATCCGCGAGGGACAGGGGGGGACCACCGGGGAGCTGTTTTTT
CASSPIREGQGGTTGELFF
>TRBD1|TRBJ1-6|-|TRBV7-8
TGTGCCAGCAGCTTAGCCCTAAGGGGCAGGGGGAGTTATAATTCACCCCTCCACTTT
CASSLALRGRGSYNSPLHF
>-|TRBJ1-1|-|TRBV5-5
TGTGCCAGCAGCTTGGGTAGGTACACTGAAGCTTTCTTT
CASSLGRYTEAFF